The entry that follows covers one T cell receptor beta chain sequence. This entry comes from a study of blood T cell repertoires in COVID-19. This CDR3 is built from 14 residues. V lost 0 bases and J 0 bases, leaving 5 bases between the germline ends. Germline CDR1 is SGHTA and CDR2 is FQGNSA. Original processing notes: Counts of nucleated cells, estimated from reference gene primer amplification, were obtained. Sequenced by immunoSEQ multiplex PCR; TCRdb stores in-frame clones only, minus some. The D gene and trimming were derived from the DNA, and the V and J assignments and clone size from that table. The repertoire holds tens of thousands of clones, with 90% as singletons.

The receptor was derived from a human donor in a cohort sampled during active COVID-19. Material: peripheral blood. This chain uses TRBV7-2 with TRBJ1-2, with unresolved D. The CDR3 reads CASSLAVANYGYTF. The CDR3 DNA reads TGTGCCAGCAGCTTAGCGGTAGCTAACTATGGCTACACCTTC.